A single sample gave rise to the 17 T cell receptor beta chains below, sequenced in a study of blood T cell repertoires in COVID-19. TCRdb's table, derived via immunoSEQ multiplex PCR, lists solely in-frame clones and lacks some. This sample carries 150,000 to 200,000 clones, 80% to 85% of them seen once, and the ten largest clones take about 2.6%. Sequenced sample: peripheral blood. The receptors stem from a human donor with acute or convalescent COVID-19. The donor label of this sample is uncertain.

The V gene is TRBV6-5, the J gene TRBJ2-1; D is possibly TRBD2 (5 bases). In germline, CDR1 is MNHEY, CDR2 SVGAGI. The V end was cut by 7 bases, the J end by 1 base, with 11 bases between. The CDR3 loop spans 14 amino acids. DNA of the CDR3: TGTGCCAGCACCGGACGGAGGTCCTACAATGAGCAGTTCTTC. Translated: CASTGRRSYNEQFF.

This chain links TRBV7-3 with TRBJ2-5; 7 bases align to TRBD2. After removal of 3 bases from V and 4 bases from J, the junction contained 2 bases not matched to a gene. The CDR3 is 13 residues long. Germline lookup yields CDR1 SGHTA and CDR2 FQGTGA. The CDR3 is CASSLTGGETQYF. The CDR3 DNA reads TGTGCCAGCAGCTTGACGGGGGGAGAGACCCAGTACTTC.

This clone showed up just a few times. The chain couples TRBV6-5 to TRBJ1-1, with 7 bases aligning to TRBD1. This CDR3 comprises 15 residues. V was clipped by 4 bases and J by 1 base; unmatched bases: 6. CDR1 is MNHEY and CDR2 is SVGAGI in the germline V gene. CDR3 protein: CASSFRTGWNTEAFF. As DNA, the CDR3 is TGTGCCAGCAGTTTCCGGACAGGTTGGAACACTGAAGCTTTCTTT.

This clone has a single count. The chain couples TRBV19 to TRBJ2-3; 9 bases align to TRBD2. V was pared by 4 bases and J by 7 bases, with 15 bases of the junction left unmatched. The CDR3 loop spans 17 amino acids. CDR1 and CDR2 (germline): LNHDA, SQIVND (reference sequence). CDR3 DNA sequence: TGTGCCAGTAGTAAAGGTTCCGGAGCGGGGGGTCGGAATACGCAGTATTTT. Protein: CASSKGSGAGGRNTQYF.

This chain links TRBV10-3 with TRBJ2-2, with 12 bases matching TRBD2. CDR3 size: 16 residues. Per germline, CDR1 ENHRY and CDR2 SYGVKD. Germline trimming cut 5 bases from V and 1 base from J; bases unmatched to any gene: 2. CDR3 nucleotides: TGTGCCATCAGTAGGGGACTAGCGGGGAACACCGGGGAGCTGTTTTTT. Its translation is CAISRGLAGNTGELFF.

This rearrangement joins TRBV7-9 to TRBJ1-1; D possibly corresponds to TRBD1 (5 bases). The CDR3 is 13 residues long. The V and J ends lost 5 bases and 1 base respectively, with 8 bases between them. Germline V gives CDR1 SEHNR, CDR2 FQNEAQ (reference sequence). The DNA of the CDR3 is TGTGCCAGCAGCCCAACAGGGAACACTGAAGCTTTCTTT. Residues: CASSPTGNTEAFF.

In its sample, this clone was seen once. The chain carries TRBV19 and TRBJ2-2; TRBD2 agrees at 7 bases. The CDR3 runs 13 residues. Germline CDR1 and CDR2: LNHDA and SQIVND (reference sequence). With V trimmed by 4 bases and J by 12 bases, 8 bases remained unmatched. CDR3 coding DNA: TGTGCCAGTAGTACTTCGACAGCGGGGAAGCTGTTTTTT. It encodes CASSTSTAGKLFF.

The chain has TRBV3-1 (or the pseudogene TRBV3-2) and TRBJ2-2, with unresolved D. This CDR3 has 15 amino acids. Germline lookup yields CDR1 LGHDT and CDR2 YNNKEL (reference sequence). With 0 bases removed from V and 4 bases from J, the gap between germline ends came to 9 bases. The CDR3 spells CASSQDRSLTGELFF. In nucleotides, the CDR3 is TGTGCCAGCAGCCAAGATCGAAGCCTCACCGGGGAGCTGTTTTTT.

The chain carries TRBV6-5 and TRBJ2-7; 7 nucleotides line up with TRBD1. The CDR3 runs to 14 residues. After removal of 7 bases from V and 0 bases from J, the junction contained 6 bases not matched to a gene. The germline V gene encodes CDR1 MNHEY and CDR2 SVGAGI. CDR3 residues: CASNSQGNSYEQYF. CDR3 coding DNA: TGTGCCAGCAACTCACAGGGGAACTCCTACGAGCAGTACTTC.

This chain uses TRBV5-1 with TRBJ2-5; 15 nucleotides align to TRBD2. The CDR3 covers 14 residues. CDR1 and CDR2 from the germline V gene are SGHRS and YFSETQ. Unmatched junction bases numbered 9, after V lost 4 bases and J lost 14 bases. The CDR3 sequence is CASSTGTSGGFDYF. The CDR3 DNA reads TGCGCCAGCAGCACCGGGACTAGCGGGGGGTTCGACTACTTC.

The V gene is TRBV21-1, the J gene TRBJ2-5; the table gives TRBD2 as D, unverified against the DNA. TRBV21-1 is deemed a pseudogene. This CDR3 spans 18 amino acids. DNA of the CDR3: TGTGCCAGCAGCCCTCTAGGGGGACTAGCGGACATACAAGAGACCCAGTACTTC. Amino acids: CASSPLGGLADIQETQYF.

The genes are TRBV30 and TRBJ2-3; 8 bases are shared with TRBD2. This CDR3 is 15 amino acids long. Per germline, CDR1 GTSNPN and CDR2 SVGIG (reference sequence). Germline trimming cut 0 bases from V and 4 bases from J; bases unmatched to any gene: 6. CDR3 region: CAWSVHSGSSDTQYF. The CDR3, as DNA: TGTGCCTGGAGTGTACACAGCGGGAGTTCAGATACGCAGTATTTT.

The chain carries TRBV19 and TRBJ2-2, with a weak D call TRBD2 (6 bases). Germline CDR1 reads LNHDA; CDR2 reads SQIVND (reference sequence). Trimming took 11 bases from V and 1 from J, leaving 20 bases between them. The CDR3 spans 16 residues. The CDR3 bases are TGTGCCCCCAAAACGAGGGCGGGGAGGAACACCGGGGAGCTGTTTTTT. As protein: CAPKTRAGRNTGELFF.

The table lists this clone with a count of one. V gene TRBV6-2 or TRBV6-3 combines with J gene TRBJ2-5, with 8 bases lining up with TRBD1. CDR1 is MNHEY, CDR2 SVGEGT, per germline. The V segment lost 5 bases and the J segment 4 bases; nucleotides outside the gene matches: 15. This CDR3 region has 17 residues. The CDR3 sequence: CASSVNPGGASLETQYF. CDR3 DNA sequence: TGTGCCAGCAGTGTCAACCCAGGGGGCGCCTCCCTAGAGACCCAGTACTTC.

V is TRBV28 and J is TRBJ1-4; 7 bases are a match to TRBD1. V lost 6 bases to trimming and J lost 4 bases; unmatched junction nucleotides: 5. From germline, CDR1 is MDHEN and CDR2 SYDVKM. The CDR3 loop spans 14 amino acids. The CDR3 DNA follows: TGTGCCAGCAGCGTACAGGGGAGTAATGAAAAACTGTTTTTT. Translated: CASSVQGSNEKLFF.

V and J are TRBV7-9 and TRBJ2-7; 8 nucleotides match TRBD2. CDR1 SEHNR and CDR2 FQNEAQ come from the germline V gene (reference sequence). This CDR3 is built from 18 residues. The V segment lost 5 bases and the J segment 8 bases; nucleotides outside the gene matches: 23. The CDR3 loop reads CASSVGGTGREVQYKQYF. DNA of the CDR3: TGTGCCAGCAGCGTAGGTGGAACGGGGCGGGAGGTCCAGTACAAGCAGTACTTC.

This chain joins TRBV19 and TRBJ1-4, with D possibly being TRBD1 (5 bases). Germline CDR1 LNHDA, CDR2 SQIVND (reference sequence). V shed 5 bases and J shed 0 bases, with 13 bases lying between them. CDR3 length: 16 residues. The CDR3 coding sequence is TGTGCCAGTAGTCCTTACTCGACAGCAACTAATGAAAAACTGTTTTTT. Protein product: CASSPYSTATNEKLFF.